A few counts support the clone carrying this T cell receptor (beta chain). Its antigen is as yet unknown. Using viral peptide pools, the ViraFEST assay grew out antigen-specific CD4+ T cells prior to sequencing. Investigators separated out CD4+ T cells once around 11 days of culture had passed. Each person got two doses of an mRNA SARS-CoV-2 vaccine, BNT162b2 or mRNA-1273. TCRdb's table, derived via immunoSEQ multiplex PCR, lists solely in-frame clones and lacks some. The sample holds 30,000 to 40,000 clones, approximately 69% seen once. This entry comes from a study of vaccination effects on CD4 cells after COVID-19. Study-level information: Relative to the second dose, post-vaccine samples were obtained a median of 72 days later.

After removal of 5 bases from V and 5 bases from J, the junction contained 8 bases not matched to a gene. In germline, CDR1 is SGHNT, CDR2 YYREEE (reference sequence). The CDR3 is made up of 14 amino acids. The source was CD4+ T cells from PBMCs cultured with SARS-CoV-2 spike peptides, collected after COVID-19 vaccination. The receptor comes from a human donor who received a COVID-19 vaccine. This chain uses TRBV5-4 with TRBJ1-1, with 8 positions matching TRBD1. CDR3 sequence (DNA): TGTGCCAGCAGGGGGCAGGGGGCAGGTACTGAAGCTTTCTTT. Translation gives CASRGQGAGTEAFF.